A single sample is the source of the 12 T cell receptor beta chains below, sequenced in a study of CD8 T cells in ankylosing spondylitis. Findings of the study overall: In ankylosing spondylitis blood, a motif of seven or eight highly homologous TCR beta variants appeared characteristic.

The antigens for these receptors are not known. TCRdb independently ran MiXCR on the 5' RACE reads; one entry per CDR3 protein. Of roughly 370,000 distinct CDR3 sequences in the sample, around 24% were seen once. The sample comprised blood, either unsorted or a sorted T cell fraction (not recorded which). These receptor sequences come from a male donor with ankylosing spondylitis.

This clonotype was seen more than once but under ten times. This chain connects TRBV29-1 to TRBJ2-1; 7 bases align to TRBD2. Germline V gene data show CDR1 as SQVTM and CDR2 as ANQGSEA. The CDR3 is 14 amino acids. The ends lost 6 bases at V and 2 bases at J; junction bases unmatched: 7. The CDR3 DNA follows: TGCAGCGTCGAGATGGGACTACCCTACAATGAGCAGTTCTTC. Its translation is CSVEMGLPYNEQFF.

This clonotype was counted only a few times. The chain uses TRBV6-5 and TRBJ2-5, with D possibly TRBD2 on 6 matching bases. This CDR3 contains 16 residues. Trimming took off 0 bases at V and 2 bases at J, with 13 bases between the two ends. CDR1 MNHEY and CDR2 SVGAGI come from the germline V gene. The CDR3 nucleotides read TGTGCCAGCAGTTACTCCCCCGGGAGAAATCAAGAGACCCAGTACTTC. Its translation is CASSYSPGRNQETQYF.

Concerning this clonotype itself: This may stem from a read error, because a much larger clone lies one nucleotide away. The chain couples TRBV6-2 or TRBV6-3 to TRBJ1-1; unclear D gene. The CDR3 has 15 amino acids. Germline V gene sequence: CDR1 MNHEY, CDR2 SVGEGT. The CDR3 loop reads CASSDSRASGTEAYF. CDR3 bases: TGTGCCAGCAGTGACTCCCGGGCGTCGGGCACTGAAGCTTACTTT.

There are many counts of this clonotype. The chain has TRBV29-1 and TRBJ2-3; 11 nucleotides line up with TRBD1. From germline, CDR1 is SQVTM and CDR2 ANQGSEA. The CDR3 runs to 13 residues. V shed 6 bases and J 3 bases; nucleotides not matched to a gene: 2. CDR3 nucleotides: TGCAGCGTCGGACAGGGGGCTACAGATACGCAGTATTTT. This sequence encodes CSVGQGATDTQYF.

Only a few counts were recorded for this clonotype. The J gene is TRBJ1-5, the V gene TRBV12-3 or TRBV12-4, with 7 bases aligning to TRBD1. There are 15 residues in the CDR3. The J segment lost 3 bases and the V segment lost 3 bases, leaving 5 bases of the junction unmatched. The CDR3 DNA reads TGTGCCAGCAGTTTGGGTCAGGGGGTCAATCAGCCCCAGCATTTT. Translating gives CASSLGQGVNQPQHF.

The genes are TRBV7-9 and TRBJ2-7, with 9 nucleotides matching TRBD2. V lost 5 bases to trimming and J lost 8 bases; unmatched junction nucleotides: 10. Germline lookup yields CDR1 SEHNR and CDR2 FQNEAQ (reference sequence). The CDR3 has 14 residues. Written as DNA, the CDR3 is TGTGCCAGCAGCCAGGGGGGACTAGCAGGCAAGCAGTACTTC. It encodes CASSQGGLAGKQYF.

A few counts support this clonotype. The rearrangement uses TRBV7-9 and TRBJ1-1; D is uncertain. The V gene's germline CDR1 is SEHNR and CDR2 FQNEAQ (reference sequence). V was cut by 1 base and J by 0 bases, with 9 bases left in between. The CDR3 has 15 residues. CDR3: CASSLVVSLNTEAFF. CDR3 bases: TGTGCCAGCAGCTTAGTGGTCTCACTGAACACTGAAGCTTTCTTT.

The V call is TRBV28, the J call TRBJ2-7; TRBD1 aligns across 8 bases. There are 15 residues in the CDR3. V was clipped by 6 bases and J by 5 bases; unmatched bases: 12. Germline values: CDR1 MDHEN, CDR2 SYDVKM. CDR3 amino acids: CASRPPGQGFHEQYF. The CDR3 DNA is TGTGCCAGCAGGCCGCCCGGACAGGGTTTCCACGAGCAGTACTTC. The whole variable domain, remainder taken from reference TRBV28 and TRBJ2-7, is DVKVTQSSRYLVKRTGEKVFLECVQDMDHENMFWYRQDPGLGLRLIYFSYDVKMKEKGDIPEGYSVSREKKERFSLILESASTNQTSMYLCASRPPGQGFHEQYFGPGTRLTVT.

This clonotype was seen only a few times. The J gene is TRBJ2-3, the V gene TRBV5-1; D unclear. CDR3 length equals 15 residues. CDR1 and CDR2 from the germline V gene are SGHRS and YFSETQ. The ends were cut back, 0 bases at V and 6 bases at J, with 14 bases in the middle. Here the CDR3 DNA reads TGCGCCAGCAGCTTGGCCTCGCCCATGGTTGATACGCAGTATTTT. Translation: CASSLASPMVDTQYF.

The chain employs TRBV27 and TRBJ1-6; 12 bases map to TRBD1. The CDR3 runs to 16 residues. Looked up from germline, CDR1 is MNHEY and CDR2 is SMNVEV (reference sequence). V dropped 2 bases and J dropped 9; count of bases not matched to a gene: 5. CDR3 region: CASSLAGQGASSPLHF. The CDR3, as DNA: TGTGCCAGCAGTTTAGCGGGACAGGGGGCATCTTCACCCCTCCACTTT.

The chain recombines TRBV12-3 or TRBV12-4 with TRBJ1-4; D is uncertain. This CDR3 is 14 amino acids long. V was pared by 3 bases and J by 3 bases, with 8 bases between. CDR3 sequence (DNA): TGTGCCAGCAGTTTGGGCCCGGCTAATGAAAAACTGTTTTTT. Residues: CASSLGPANEKLFF.

This clonotype was seen a few times. The chain is built from TRBV7-7 and TRBJ2-2, with a weak D call TRBD1 (6 bases). Germline CDR1 SSHAT, CDR2 FNYEAQ (reference sequence). V was shortened by 5 bases and J by 5 bases, with 12 bases between the two germline ends. CDR3 length: 14 amino acids. The CDR3 is CASSPTGGTGELFF. The CDR3 DNA reads TGTGCCAGCAGCCCGACAGGTGGAACCGGGGAGCTGTTTTTT.